Shown below are 25 T cell receptor beta chains from a single sample sequenced in a study of T cell responses to AZD1222 COVID-19 vaccine (dated by TCRdb to the early 2020s). The sample's time point label, in plain terms: about 28 days (+/-7) after the second vaccine dose. Library construction relied on the immunoSEQ multiplex PCR assay. TCRdb mirrors the immuneACCESS table, restricted to in-frame sequences. Some clones are absent from its copies; in checked studies, under half trace to an unresolved V gene, and the reason for the others is unknown. The sample table lists fewer than 140,000 clones, 90% of them with a count of one. Of the sample, approximately 8.2% is held by the ten largest clones. The source was peripheral blood, collected 28 days after the second AZD1222 dose. The source of these receptors is an adult who received the AZD1222 COVID-19 vaccine.

The chain is built from TRBV6-2 or TRBV6-3 and TRBJ1-5; D not certain. The CDR3 contains 12 residues. Germline CDR1 reads MNHEY; CDR2 reads SVGEGT. Trimming left V 0 bases short and J 10 bases short, with 7 bases between. The CDR3 bases are TGTGCCAGCAGTTACTCGAGTACACCCCAGCATTTT. It is translated as CASSYSSTPQHF.

The V gene is TRBV20-1, the J gene TRBJ1-6; the match to TRBD1 covers 7 bases. This CDR3 is built from 15 residues. CDR1 and CDR2 from the germline V gene are DFQATT and SNEGSKA (reference sequence). V trimming: 3 bases; J trimming: 11 bases; junction bases outside the gene matches: 13. The CDR3 sequence: CSASFTRGDSPPLHF. CDR3 DNA sequence: TGCAGTGCTAGTTTTACTAGGGGGGACAGTCCACCCCTCCACTTT.

The rearrangement links TRBV4-3 to TRBJ2-7; possibly TRBD2 for D (6 bases). V was clipped by 0 bases and J by 2 bases, with 8 bases between them. Germline V gene sequence: CDR1 LGHNA, CDR2 YSLEER. This CDR3 spans 14 amino acids. The CDR3 region has the DNA TGCGCCAGCAGCCAAGAGGAGGGTACCTACGAGCAGTACTTC. Translated: CASSQEEGTYEQYF.

J is TRBJ2-7 and V is TRBV12-3 or TRBV12-4; D assignment may be TRBD1 or TRBD2 (5 bases each). The CDR3 sequence is 12 residues long. Trimming removed 6 bases from V and 7 bases from J, with 13 bases in between. The CDR3 is CASSRLWGEQYF. The CDR3 DNA reads as TGTGCCAGCAGCCGCCTGTGGGGGGAGCAGTACTTC.

The V call is TRBV7-2, the J call TRBJ2-1, with unresolved D. This CDR3 is 14 amino acids long. V lost 1 base to trimming and J lost 4 bases, with 8 bases between them. Germline CDR1 SGHTA, CDR2 FQGNSA. CDR3 nucleotide sequence: TGTGCCAGCAGCTTAGTTACTGGATACAATGAGCAGTTCTTC. This encodes CASSLVTGYNEQFF.

This chain uses TRBV25-1 with TRBJ2-5, with 7 bases matching TRBD2. V dropped 2 bases and J dropped 0; count of bases not matched to a gene: 6. Germline V gene sequence: CDR1 MGHDK, CDR2 SYGVNS. The CDR3 consists of 16 residues. The CDR3 region has the DNA TGTGCCAGCAGTGAAGGAGGGAGGGCAAACCAAGAGACCCAGTACTTC. Translating it yields CASSEGGRANQETQYF.

This sequence joins TRBV7-9 and TRBJ2-1; D is possibly TRBD1 (5 bases). The CDR3 runs 14 residues. V lost 1 base, J lost 9 bases, and 13 bases lay in between. CDR1 is SEHNR and CDR2 is FQNEAQ in the germline V gene (reference sequence). The CDR3 DNA reads TGTGCCAGCAGCTTAGAAGGCCCTAGGGGTGAGCAGTTCTTC. This encodes CASSLEGPRGEQFF.

The chain couples TRBV12-5 to TRBJ2-3, with a weak D call TRBD2 (5 bases). Germline V gene lookup returns CDR1 LGHNT and CDR2 FRNRAP. The length of the CDR3 is 17 residues. V was clipped by 2 bases and J by 0 bases, with 15 bases between them. CDR3 protein: CASGLNLAVLSTDTQYF. The CDR3 DNA reads TGTGCTAGTGGTTTGAACCTAGCCGTCCTTAGCACAGATACGCAGTATTTT. Together with reference TRBV12-5 and TRBJ2-3, the CDR3 gives the full variable domain: DARVTQTPRHKVTEMGQEVTMRCQPILGHNTVFWYRQTMMQGLELLAYFRNRAPLDDSGMPKDRFSAEMPDATLATLKIQPSEPRDSAVYFCASGLNLAVLSTDTQYFGPGTRLTVL.

The chain links TRBV5-1 to TRBJ1-4; D unresolved. Germline CDR1 is SGHRS and CDR2 is YFSETQ. The CDR3 loop spans 12 amino acids. Trimming shortened V by 5 bases and J by 7 bases, and 9 bases separated the two germline ends. The chain's CDR3 is CASSPEGEKLFF. In DNA, the CDR3 is TGCGCCAGCAGTCCCGAAGGTGAAAAACTGTTTTTT.

This chain links TRBV7-2 with TRBJ2-7; the match to TRBD2 covers 8 bases. Germline V lookup: CDR1 SGHTA, CDR2 FQGNSA. The CDR3 is 15 amino acids. V was pared by 2 bases and J by 3 bases, with 6 bases of the junction left unmatched. The CDR3 DNA follows: TGTGCCAGCAGCTTAAACCCGGGGGGGCGCTACGAGCAGTACTTC. Translation: CASSLNPGGRYEQYF.

The gene calls are TRBV5-8 and TRBJ1-5; a possible D gene is TRBD1 (6 bases). The CDR3 contains 15 residues. Germline loops: CDR1 SGHTS, CDR2 YDEGEE. V was clipped by 4 bases and J by 0 bases, with 11 bases between them. Here the CDR3 reads CASSTGHLSNQPQHF. The CDR3 DNA sequence: TGTGCCAGCAGCACGGGACACCTTAGCAATCAGCCCCAGCATTTT.

The chain couples TRBV2 to TRBJ2-3; the D is unclear. The CDR3 has 15 residues. Deletions cut 8 bases from V and 7 bases from J, with 22 bases between. The germline CDR1 and CDR2 sequences are SNHLY and FYNNEI. CDR3 in amino acids: CASSIEAPHQHTQYF. The CDR3 DNA reads as TGTGCCAGCTCGATAGAGGCCCCACACCAACATACGCAGTATTTT.

This clone was seen a handful of times. The V call is TRBV6-4, the J call TRBJ1-1; possible D gene TRBD1, 5 bases. The germline V and J ends were trimmed by 6 bases and 5 bases, with 16 bases remaining between them. This CDR3 has 14 amino acids. Per germline, CDR1 MRHNA and CDR2 SNTAGT. The DNA for the CDR3 is TGTGCCAGCAGACACATTACTGGGGGGACTGAAGCTTTCTTT. This gives the protein CASRHITGGTEAFF.

This clone was picked up one time. The genes are TRBV3-1 (or the pseudogene TRBV3-2) and TRBJ2-5, with TRBD2 matching 11 bases. Looked up from germline, CDR1 is LGHDT and CDR2 is YNNKEL (reference sequence). V dropped 4 bases and J dropped 4; count of bases not matched to a gene: 8. The CDR3 consists of 16 residues. The CDR3 region is CASSLWTSGLLETQYF. CDR3 sequence (DNA): TGTGCCAGCAGCCTTTGGACTAGCGGGTTGTTAGAGACCCAGTACTTC.

V is TRBV21-1 and J is TRBJ1-5. TRBV21-1 is noted as a pseudogene. The CDR3 contains 15 residues. The CDR3 region is CASRGGHYEQQPQHF. In nucleotides, the CDR3 is TGTGCCAGCCGCGGAGGACACTACGAGCAGCAGCCCCAGCATTTT.

The rearrangement links TRBV11-1 to TRBJ2-3; D gene uncertain. The V and J ends lost 5 bases and 3 bases respectively, with 18 bases between them. Germline V CDR1 and CDR2: SGHAT, FQDESV (reference sequence). The CDR3 consists of 16 residues. The CDR3 bases are TGTGCCAGCAGCCGGGCCCCACATTCTAGGACAGATACGCAGTATTTT. It specifies CASSRAPHSRTDTQYF.

V usage is TRBV29-1 and J usage is TRBJ2-7; D gene uncertain. The CDR3 covers 11 residues. V gave up 4 bases and J gave up 4 bases, with 8 bases separating them. From germline, CDR1 is SQVTM and CDR2 ANQGSEA. The CDR3 spells CSVVGSYEQYF. The DNA of the CDR3 is TGCAGCGTTGTAGGCAGTTACGAGCAGTACTTC.

This chain joins TRBV6-5 and TRBJ1-6; D is ambiguous. The CDR3 contains 14 residues. V gave up 8 bases and J gave up 8 bases, with 16 bases separating them. The germline gives CDR1 MNHEY, CDR2 SVGAGI. The CDR3 DNA reads as TGTGCCAGCCGACCCTCCGAGTGGGATTCACCCCTCCACTTT. Protein product: CASRPSEWDSPLHF.

This chain links TRBV5-8 with TRBJ1-5; 7 bases agree with TRBD1. V was pared by 2 bases and J by 5 bases, with 10 bases of the junction left unmatched. The germline V gene encodes CDR1 SGHTS and CDR2 YDEGEE. CDR3 size: 16 residues. The CDR3 DNA reads as TGTGCCAGCAGCTTCTTTACAGGGGCCGGGGATCAGCCCCAGCATTTT. As protein: CASSFFTGAGDQPQHF.

J is TRBJ2-1 and V is TRBV5-1; D is uncertain. Trimming took 1 base from V and 2 from J, leaving 4 bases between them. The CDR3 spans 13 residues. The germline gives CDR1 SGHRS, CDR2 YFSETQ. CDR3 in amino acids: CASSLIPYNEQFF. In DNA, the CDR3 is TGCGCCAGCAGCTTGATACCCTACAATGAGCAGTTCTTC. Full variable domain (remainder filled in from reference TRBV5-1 and TRBJ2-1): KAGVTQTPRYLIKTRGQQVTLSCSPISGHRSVSWYQQTPGQGLQFLFEYFSETQRNKGNFPGRFSGRQFSNSRSEMNVSTLELGDSALYLCASSLIPYNEQFFGPGTRLTVL.

J is TRBJ1-4 and V is TRBV7-2; D might be TRBD1 (6 bases). Germline V gene sequence: CDR1 SGHTA, CDR2 FQGNSA. V was pared by 4 bases and J by 3 bases, with 12 bases between. The CDR3 length is 15 residues. The CDR3 here is CASSSTGIANEKLFF. CDR3 in DNA: TGTGCCAGCAGCTCAACAGGGATTGCTAATGAAAAACTGTTTTTT.

The gene calls are TRBV5-6 and TRBJ2-7; 7 nucleotides match TRBD1. After removal of 4 bases from V and 3 bases from J, the junction contained 4 bases not matched to a gene. CDR1 is SGHDT and CDR2 is YYEEEE in the germline V gene. The CDR3 sequence is 13 residues long. The DNA of the CDR3 is TGTGCCAGCAGCCGACAGGGTTACTACGAGCAGTACTTC. Its protein is CASSRQGYYEQYF.

V and J are TRBV5-6 and TRBJ2-7; tentative D call: TRBD1 (5 bases). This CDR3 region has 15 residues. The V gene lost 0 bases and the J gene lost 1 base, with 11 bases spanning the gap. Germline CDR1 SGHDT, CDR2 YYEEEE. The chain's CDR3 is CASSLVQGISYEQYF. CDR3 DNA sequence: TGTGCCAGCAGCTTGGTTCAGGGAATATCCTACGAGCAGTACTTC.

V and J are TRBV7-3 and TRBJ2-5, with D perhaps TRBD2 (5 bases). Germline assignment: CDR1 SGHTA and CDR2 FQGTGA. Trimming removed 5 bases at V and 2 bases at J, with 15 bases between. The CDR3 runs 15 residues. In DNA, the CDR3 is TGTGCCAGCAGCCGAGGTTCGGGGAAACAAGAGACCCAGTACTTC. This gives the protein CASSRGSGKQETQYF.

The CDR3, as DNA: TGTGCCAGTAGTATAGGGGGGCGGGCCCAGTACTTC. Its translation: CASSIGGRAQYF. V and J are TRBV19 and TRBJ2-5; possibly TRBD1 for D (6 bases). The CDR3 spans 12 residues. Trimming shortened V by 1 base and J by 9 bases, and 9 bases separated the two germline ends. The germline CDR1 and CDR2 sequences are LNHDA and SQIVND (reference sequence).